What follows are 32 T cell receptor beta chains derived from one specimen sequenced in a study of blood T cell repertoires in COVID-19. The repertoire was sequenced with immunoSEQ multiplex PCR; TCRdb's copy has only in-frame clones and lacks some. The data contain some 40,000 clones, about 92% of them singletons. The specimen sequenced was peripheral blood. Receptors originate from a man between 50 and 59 years old with COVID-19, enrolled during active disease.

This chain joins TRBV20-1 and TRBJ2-3, with TRBD1 as a possible D gene (5 bases). The CDR3 contains 14 residues. From germline, CDR1 is DFQATT and CDR2 SNEGSKA (reference sequence). V was shortened by 3 bases and J by 4 bases, with 14 bases between the two germline ends. The CDR3 DNA sequence: TGCAGTGCTAGTAAAGGGGTTCTCTCAGATACGCAGTATTTT. Its translation: CSASKGVLSDTQYF.

This chain joins TRBV7-9 and TRBJ1-5; 9 bases are shared with TRBD1. The CDR3 is 15 residues long. Per the germline V gene, CDR1 is SEHNR and CDR2 is FQNEAQ (reference sequence). Trimming cost V 4 bases and J 5 bases; bases outside gene matches: 6. Here the CDR3 reads CASSSYRGPHQPQHF. The CDR3 DNA reads TGTGCCAGCAGCTCTTACAGGGGGCCCCATCAGCCCCAGCATTTT.

The J gene is TRBJ2-1, the V gene TRBV4-1, with unresolved D. Between the trimmed V and J ends, which lost 1 base and 6 bases, there was a span of 10 bases. CDR1 is MGHRA and CDR2 is YSYEKL in the germline V gene. The CDR3 is 14 residues long. CDR3 sequence: CASSQGLFSNEQFF. In DNA, the CDR3 is TGCGCCAGCAGCCAAGGACTTTTTTCCAATGAGCAGTTCTTC.

J is TRBJ2-1 and V is TRBV3-1 (or the pseudogene TRBV3-2); a weak D match, TRBD2 (5 bases). The V end lost 0 bases, the J end lost 0 bases, and 21 bases lay between the germline ends. The CDR3 length is 20 residues. The germline V gene has CDR1 LGHDT and CDR2 YNNKEL (reference sequence). CDR3 nucleotides: TGTGCCAGCAGCCAAGATTTTCCCCCCGGGGTCGTTTCCTCCTACAATGAGCAGTTCTTC. Protein sequence: CASSQDFPPGVVSSYNEQFF.

CDR3 protein: CASRSWGGSRNEKLFF. In DNA form, the CDR3 reads TGTGCCAGCAGATCTTGGGGGGGTAGTAGGAATGAAAAACTGTTTTTT. The V call is TRBV2, the J call TRBJ1-4, with TRBD1 as a possible D gene (5 bases). Germline values: CDR1 SNHLY, CDR2 FYNNEI. The V gene lost 6 bases and the J gene lost 5 bases, with 19 bases spanning the gap. The CDR3 extends over 16 amino acids.

The CDR3 spells CASRGSPTGTFTQYF. CDR3 nucleotides: TGTGCCAGCCGAGGCTCCCCGACGGGTACGTTTACGCAGTATTTT. V gene TRBV19 combines with J gene TRBJ2-3; D gene uncertain. The V end lost 9 bases, the J end lost 8 bases, and 24 bases lay between the germline ends. This CDR3 has 15 amino acids. CDR1 is LNHDA and CDR2 is SQIVND in the germline V gene (reference sequence).

The gene calls are TRBV28 and TRBJ1-1; perhaps TRBD1 as D (5 bases). Deletions cut 7 bases from V and 5 bases from J, with 11 bases between. The CDR3 length is 12 residues. The germline V gene encodes CDR1 MDHEN and CDR2 SYDVKM. CDR3 nucleotide sequence: TGTGCCAGCATCAAAGGGGCAACTGAAGCTTTCTTT. It yields the protein CASIKGATEAFF.

This clone was recorded once. The V gene is TRBV6-5, the J gene TRBJ1-1; maybe TRBD1 (6 bases). Looked up from germline, CDR1 is MNHEY and CDR2 is SVGAGI. The germline V and J ends were trimmed by 6 bases and 6 bases, with 14 bases remaining between them. The CDR3 runs 13 residues. CDR3 sequence reads: CASSFRGVAEAFF. In nucleotides, the CDR3 is TGTGCCAGCAGCTTCAGGGGAGTCGCTGAAGCTTTCTTT.

The chain uses TRBV2 and TRBJ1-2, with TRBD1 as a possible D gene (5 bases). This CDR3 has 13 residues. Germline CDR1 and CDR2: SNHLY and FYNNEI. Trimming stripped 2 bases from V and 3 bases from J, with 7 bases between. CDR3 loop: CASSESGHYGYTF. As DNA, the CDR3 is TGTGCCAGCAGTGAATCAGGGCACTATGGCTACACCTTC.

J is TRBJ2-3 and V is TRBV7-9, with D maybe TRBD1 (6 bases). Germline loops: CDR1 SEHNR, CDR2 FQNEAQ (reference sequence). This CDR3 has 14 residues. With 5 bases removed from V and 4 bases from J, the gap between germline ends came to 13 bases. CDR3 coding DNA: TGTGCCAGCAGCCAGCCAGGGGTCCCAGATACGCAGTATTTT. This translates into CASSQPGVPDTQYF.

The chain is built from TRBV5-5 and TRBJ2-1; 9 nucleotides agree with TRBD1. The V gene end was trimmed by 1 base and the J gene end by 8 bases; junction bases not matched to a gene: 4. Germline values: CDR1 SGHKS, CDR2 YYEKEE (reference sequence). The CDR3 extends over 14 amino acids. This CDR3 reads CASSLWDRVHEQFF. In DNA form, the CDR3 reads TGTGCCAGCAGCTTGTGGGACAGGGTCCATGAGCAGTTCTTC. Variable domain in full (rest from reference TRBV5-5 and TRBJ2-1): DAGVTQSPTHLIKTRGQQVTLRCSPISGHKSVSWYQQVLGQGPQFIFQYYEKEERGRGNFPDRFSARQFPNYSSELNVNALLLGDSALYLCASSLWDRVHEQFFGPGTRLTVL.

The sample holds a few counts of this clone. This sequence joins TRBV24-1 and TRBJ1-5, with D perhaps matching TRBD1 (5 bases). The CDR3 extends over 16 amino acids. Trimming took 5 bases from V and 0 from J, leaving 13 bases between them. The germline gives CDR1 KGHDR, CDR2 SFDVKD. The CDR3 spells CATSAARANSNQPQHF. CDR3 bases: TGTGCCACCAGTGCCGCCAGGGCCAATAGCAATCAGCCCCAGCATTTT.

V is TRBV24-1 and J is TRBJ2-1; 7 bases are a match to TRBD1. The CDR3 spans 15 residues. Germline assignment: CDR1 KGHDR and CDR2 SFDVKD. Trimming at V came to 4 bases and at J to 3 bases, leaving 5 bases not matched to a gene. The CDR3 DNA sequence: TGTGCCACCAGTGACCCGGGACAGAGCTACAATGAGCAGTTCTTC. The encoded protein is CATSDPGQSYNEQFF.

The chain employs TRBV6-5 and TRBJ2-1, with 12 nucleotides matching TRBD2. The CDR3 sequence is 14 residues long. Germline values: CDR1 MNHEY, CDR2 SVGAGI. V dropped 10 bases and J dropped 5; count of bases not matched to a gene: 6. The CDR3 loop reads CATRLAGAHNEQFF. The DNA for the CDR3 is TGTGCCACTCGACTAGCGGGGGCACACAATGAGCAGTTCTTC.

V usage is TRBV7-9 and J usage is TRBJ2-5; TRBD2 aligns across 8 bases. Trimming took 2 bases from V and 1 from J; bases not matched to a gene: 3. CDR1 and CDR2 (germline): SEHNR, FQNEAQ (reference sequence). CDR3 size: 15 residues. The CDR3 reads CASSLSAGAQETQYF. CDR3 nucleotide sequence: TGTGCCAGCAGCTTATCAGCGGGGGCCCAAGAGACCCAGTACTTC.

This rearrangement joins TRBV27 to TRBJ2-3; TRBD2 agrees at 11 bases. The CDR3 runs to 17 residues. The germline gives CDR1 MNHEY, CDR2 SMNVEV (reference sequence). V lost 4 bases, J lost 6 bases, and 12 bases stayed unmatched. As DNA, the CDR3 is TGTGCCAGCAGTTCCCCCTCACTAGCGGGAGTCGGGGATACGCAGTATTTT. Amino acid sequence: CASSSPSLAGVGDTQYF.

The CDR3 DNA is TGTGCCAGCAGCTTAGATCGGGTTTCCTATAATTCACCCCTCCACTTT. Amino acid sequence: CASSLDRVSYNSPLHF. The chain joins TRBV11-2 to TRBJ1-6; D gene ambiguous. V was shortened by 0 bases and J by 1 base, with 7 bases between the two germline ends. Germline V lookup: CDR1 SGHAT, CDR2 FQNNGV. The CDR3 contains 16 residues.

The chain joins TRBV30 to TRBJ2-1; weak D call: TRBD2 (5 bases). V lost 4 bases, J lost 6 bases, and 13 bases lay in between. CDR3 size: 13 residues. The germline V gene has CDR1 GTSNPN and CDR2 SVGIG (reference sequence). The CDR3, as DNA: TGTGCCTGGAAAGCGACTACCCCCAATGAGCAGTTCTTC. Its protein is CAWKATTPNEQFF.

The chain links TRBV7-2 to TRBJ2-7, with 16 bases fitting TRBD2. V was pared by 5 bases and J by 5 bases, with 3 bases of the junction left unmatched. Germline CDR1 SGHTA, CDR2 FQGNSA. This CDR3 has 15 amino acids. CDR3 residues: CASSLGLAGGDEQYF. The CDR3 nucleotides read TGTGCCAGCAGCCTGGGACTAGCGGGAGGGGACGAGCAGTACTTC.

This sequence joins TRBV11-2 and TRBJ2-7; possible D gene TRBD2, 5 bases. This CDR3 is built from 13 residues. Germline V gives CDR1 SGHAT, CDR2 FQNNGV. The V end was cut by 4 bases, the J end by 3 bases, with 10 bases between. CDR3 DNA: TGTGCCAGCAGCTCAGGACTCTACTACGAGCAGTACTTC. Its translation: CASSSGLYYEQYF. Using reference TRBV11-2 and TRBJ2-7 for the parts outside the CDR3, the full variable domain is EAGVAQSPRYKIIEKRQSVAFWCNPISGHATLYWYQQILGQGPKLLIQFQNNGVVDDSQLPKDRFSAERLKGVDSTLKIQPAKLEDSAVYLCASSSGLYYEQYFGPGTRLTVT.

The J gene is TRBJ2-5, the V gene TRBV28, with D hard to call. The V gene's germline CDR1 is MDHEN and CDR2 SYDVKM. The length of the CDR3 is 14 residues. Trimming left V 7 bases short and J 0 bases short, with 12 bases between. The CDR3 region has the DNA TGTGCCAGCATATCACAGATGTACCAAGAGACCCAGTACTTC. Its protein is CASISQMYQETQYF.

The genes are TRBV5-1 and TRBJ2-1; 7 positions match TRBD2. CDR3 size: 15 residues. The germline V gene has CDR1 SGHRS and CDR2 YFSETQ. The J segment lost 5 bases and the V segment lost 4 bases, leaving 9 bases of the junction unmatched. The CDR3 loop reads CASSPDGGFNNEQFF. The CDR3 DNA follows: TGCGCCAGCAGCCCGGACGGGGGGTTTAACAATGAGCAGTTCTTC.

This chain uses TRBV10-3 with TRBJ1-3; no firm D call. V was trimmed by 11 bases and J by 0 bases, leaving 8 bases between them. The CDR3 totals 12 residues. Looked up from germline, CDR1 is ENHRY and CDR2 is SYGVKD. The CDR3 loop reads CALSSSGNTIYF. CDR3 sequence (DNA): TGTGCCTTATCGAGCTCTGGAAACACCATATATTTT.

The chain uses TRBV27 and TRBJ2-3; TRBD2 agrees at 7 bases. Trimming cost V 6 bases and J 0 bases; bases outside gene matches: 6. CDR3 length: 15 amino acids. The germline gives CDR1 MNHEY, CDR2 SMNVEV (reference sequence). The CDR3 DNA reads as TGTGCCAGCAGGTTAGCGGGCTGGAGCACAGATACGCAGTATTTT. Translated, it gives CASRLAGWSTDTQYF.

The chain employs TRBV5-4 and TRBJ2-5; tentatively, D is TRBD2 (6 bases). This CDR3 comprises 15 residues. V lost 1 base and J 5 bases, leaving 15 bases between the germline ends. Germline V gene lookup returns CDR1 SGHNT and CDR2 YYREEE (reference sequence). CDR3 region: CASSLPAGGGETQYF. CDR3 in DNA: TGTGCCAGCAGCTTGCCAGCGGGTGGGGGGGAGACCCAGTACTTC.

The V gene is TRBV28, the J gene TRBJ1-5; the D gene is possibly TRBD1 (6 bases). Trimming left V 4 bases short and J 3 bases short, with 16 bases between. Germline V lookup: CDR1 MDHEN, CDR2 SYDVKM. This CDR3 has 16 amino acids. The chain's CDR3 is CASSSPGTLDNQPQHF. The CDR3 DNA sequence: TGTGCCAGCAGTTCGCCTGGGACACTCGACAATCAGCCCCAGCATTTT.

DNA of the CDR3: TGTGCCAGCTCACCATATACCGGACAGAGTATTTCGGGGTATTTT. Translation: CASSPYTGQSISGYF. The chain couples TRBV18 to TRBJ2-3; D is perhaps TRBD1 (6 bases). In germline, CDR1 is KGHSH, CDR2 LQKENI. There are 15 residues in the CDR3. V was pared by 2 bases and J by 14 bases, with 23 bases between.

The J gene is TRBJ2-1, the V gene TRBV7-2, with TRBD2 matching over 10 bases. The CDR3 covers 15 residues. Germline trimming cut 3 bases from V and 4 bases from J; bases unmatched to any gene: 3. Germline assignment: CDR1 SGHTA and CDR2 FQGNSA. The CDR3 loop reads CASSFKTSGYNEQFF. CDR3 nucleotides: TGTGCCAGCAGCTTTAAGACTAGCGGGTACAATGAGCAGTTCTTC.

The chain uses TRBV5-1 and TRBJ2-1; 8 bases line up with TRBD2. CDR1 and CDR2 (germline): SGHRS, YFSETQ. Unmatched junction bases numbered 9, after V lost 0 bases and J lost 4 bases. The CDR3 spans 17 residues. The CDR3 region has the DNA TGCGCCAGCAGCTTGGAGATTAGCGGGGCAGGGTACAATGAGCAGTTCTTC. It translates to CASSLEISGAGYNEQFF.

This clone was seen only once. V usage is TRBV11-2 and J usage is TRBJ2-5; 9 positions match TRBD2. Germline V gives CDR1 SGHAT, CDR2 FQNNGV. V shed 0 bases, J shed 2 bases, and the junction held 7 bases outside the gene matches. The CDR3 has 17 amino acids. The CDR3 DNA sequence: TGTGCCAGCAGCTTAGATCAATTAGCGGGAGCACAAGAGACCCAGTACTTC. Translating it yields CASSLDQLAGAQETQYF.

The CDR3 DNA reads as TGTGCCAGCAGCCGGGGACAAAATAGCAATCAGCCCCAGCATTTT. Translation: CASSRGQNSNQPQHF. This chain connects TRBV4-2 to TRBJ1-5; weak D call: TRBD1 (6 bases). V lost 4 bases and J lost 0, with 10 bases in between. The CDR3 contains 15 residues. Germline-derived CDR1 and CDR2 are LGHNA and YNFKEQ.

The chain links TRBV2 to TRBJ2-3, with 8 nucleotides matching TRBD1. The CDR3 is 15 residues long. Per the germline V gene, CDR1 is SNHLY and CDR2 is FYNNEI. Trimming took 2 bases from V and 0 from J; bases not matched to a gene: 1. CDR3 coding DNA: TGTGCCAGCAGTGAACGACAGGGGAGCACAGATACGCAGTATTTT. Translation gives CASSERQGSTDTQYF.